The 2 T cell receptor beta chains below were found in one sample sequenced in a study of shared clonotypes between healthy human individuals. Here immunoSEQ multiplex PCR was the method, and the copy in TCRdb shows in-frame clones only, minus some. Here the sample spans millions of clones, over 85% being singletons. Sequencing input: naive CD4+ T cells sorted from blood. The subset here: CD45RA+ positively selected. The receptor set was obtained from a man younger than 35 in good health.

CDR3 loop: CTSIAGGLGYTF. CDR3 bases: TGCACCAGCATCGCTGGGGGGCTCGGCTACACCTTC. The V call is TRBV1, the J call TRBJ1-2. TRBV1 is listed as a pseudogene. The CDR3 runs to 12 residues.

V gene TRBV10-3 combines with J gene TRBJ2-3; D unclear. V was clipped by 0 bases and J by 7 bases, with 5 bases between them. CDR3 length: 12 amino acids. Germline V gives CDR1 ENHRY, CDR2 SYGVKD. The CDR3 nucleotides read TGTGCCATCAGTGAGTCTCCGAATACGCAGTATTTT. This gives the protein CAISESPNTQYF.